One and the same sample provided the 3 T cell receptor beta chains below, sequenced in a study of cytomegalovirus exposure and HLA in healthy donors. 13 Jbeta primers and 60 Vbeta primers were used for the PCR. Clones were read by immunoSEQ multiplex PCR, and TCRdb kept only the in-frame ones, dropping some. The table shows approximately 100,000 clones, with around 80% occurring only once. Sequencing was done on a sample of PBMCs. Source of these receptors: a man aged 35-49 years in good health and CMV-seronegative.

In this sample, this clone turned up a few times. This chain joins TRBV29-1 and TRBJ2-7, with a weak D call TRBD2 (6 bases). This CDR3 is built from 14 residues. Germline-derived CDR1 and CDR2 are SQVTM and ANQGSEA. With 3 bases removed from V and 6 bases from J, the gap between germline ends came to 18 bases. The CDR3 spells CSVDIGGAGTEQYF. The CDR3 DNA reads TGCAGCGTTGACATCGGCGGGGCTGGGACCGAGCAGTACTTC.

J is TRBJ1-3 and V is TRBV7-9; D perhaps matches TRBD1 (5 bases). This CDR3 comprises 13 residues. The ends were cut back, 4 bases at V and 8 bases at J, with 12 bases in the middle. Germline-derived CDR1 and CDR2 are SEHNR and FQNEAQ (reference sequence). CDR3 sequence: CASSSESGDTIYF. DNA for the CDR3: TGTGCCAGCAGCTCAGAGTCGGGGGACACCATATATTTT. The whole variable domain, filled in from reference TRBV7-9 and TRBJ1-3, reads DTGVSQNPRHKITKRGQNVTFRCDPISEHNRLYWYRQTLGQGPEFLTYFQNEAQLEKSRLLSDRFSAERPKGSFSTLEIQRTEQGDSAMYLCASSSESGDTIYFGEGSWLTVV.

The chain employs TRBV5-1 and TRBJ2-5, with 8 bases aligning to TRBD2. J lost 3 bases, V lost 0 bases, and 4 bases had no gene match. Germline CDR1 and CDR2: SGHRS and YFSETQ. This CDR3 is built from 15 residues. The CDR3 region has the DNA TGCGCCAGCAGCTTGGGACTGCGGGGGGAAGAGACCCAGTACTTC. Its protein is CASSLGLRGEETQYF.